The 25 T cell receptor beta chains below all came from one sample that was sequenced in a study of glioma-infiltrating T cells. TCR alpha and beta CDR3 regions were amplified from RNA using iRepertoire nested multiplex PCR. TCRdb reanalysed the multiplex PCR reads using MiXCR and keeps one entry per CDR3 protein. Here the sample spans fewer than 500,000 distinct CDR3 sequences, more than 35% being singletons. Sequencing input: glioma tissue, nonneoplastic brain tissue, or PBMCs (not recorded which). The receptors stem from a human donor with low-grade glioma or glioblastoma, undergoing nonglioma brain surgery, or in good health (not recorded which).

This clonotype came up many times. This sequence joins TRBV27 and TRBJ2-7, with TRBD2 matching 9 bases. The V gene's germline CDR1 is MNHEY and CDR2 SMNVEV (reference sequence). Unmatched junction bases numbered 8, after V lost 2 bases and J lost 3 bases. The CDR3 sequence is 16 residues long. CDR3: CASSLIGFSGSYEQYF. CDR3 bases: TGTGCCAGCAGTTTAATCGGGTTTAGCGGGAGCTACGAGCAGTACTTC.

This clonotype was counted ten times or more. DNA of the CDR3: TGTGCCAGCAGCGCCGTACAGGGGTCCGAGCAGTACTTC. Translated, it gives CASSAVQGSEQYF. This chain connects TRBV27 to TRBJ2-7; 7 positions agree with TRBD1. The germline V gene encodes CDR1 MNHEY and CDR2 SMNVEV (reference sequence). With V trimmed by 6 bases and J by 6 bases, 8 bases remained unmatched. This CDR3 comprises 13 residues.

This clonotype was picked up one time. The chain is built from TRBV7-2 and TRBJ2-1; D perhaps matches TRBD2 (5 bases). Between the trimmed V and J ends, which lost 0 bases and 12 bases, there was a span of 9 bases. This CDR3 comprises 12 residues. Per the germline V gene, CDR1 is SGHTA and CDR2 is FQGNSA. This CDR3 is CASSLAKAGQFF. The CDR3 DNA follows: TGTGCCAGCAGCTTAGCGAAGGCGGGGCAGTTCTTC. The full variable domain, in which reference TRBV7-2 and TRBJ2-1 provide the parts outside the CDR3, is GAGVSQSPSNKVTEKGKDVELRCDPISGHTALYWYRQSLGQGLEFLIYFQGNSAPDKSGLPSDRFSAERTGGSVSTLTIQRTQQEDSAVYLCASSLAKAGQFFGPGTRLTVL.

This clonotype was recorded at least ten times. V usage is TRBV27 and J usage is TRBJ2-7; D is uncertain. Germline V gene lookup returns CDR1 MNHEY and CDR2 SMNVEV (reference sequence). There are 10 residues in the CDR3. V shed 9 bases and J shed 6 bases, with 9 bases lying between them. CDR3 sequence (DNA): TGTGCCAGAGCCGCGCCCGAGCAGTACTTC. Encoded protein: CARAAPEQYF.

This clonotype was observed once. The chain links TRBV6-2 or TRBV6-3 to TRBJ2-7, with D uncertain. The CDR3 sequence is 14 residues long. Per germline, CDR1 MNHEY and CDR2 SVGEGT. The germline V and J ends were trimmed by 6 bases and 5 bases, with 17 bases remaining between them. This CDR3 reads CASSPFLGSDEQYF. The DNA of the CDR3 is TGTGCCAGCAGCCCTTTTCTGGGGTCGGACGAGCAGTACTTC.

This sequence joins TRBV14 and TRBJ2-1; TRBD2 matches 8 bases. From germline, CDR1 is SGHDN and CDR2 FVKESK. V was pared by 1 base and J by 9 bases, with 14 bases of the junction left unmatched. The CDR3 extends over 17 amino acids. The CDR3 bases are TGTGCCAGCAGCCAAGGGGTCGGGAGGGCCCGAAGAGGTGAGCAGTTCTTC. This encodes CASSQGVGRARRGEQFF. The full variable domain, with the rest looked up from reference TRBV14 and TRBJ2-1, is EAGVTQFPSHSVIEKGQTVTLRCDPISGHDNLYWYRRVMGKEIKFLLHFVKESKQDESGMPNNRFLAERTGGTYSTLKVQPAELEDSGVYFCASSQGVGRARRGEQFFGPGTRLTVL.

In regard to this clonotype: A much larger clone differs from this one at a single base, so this may be a read error. The chain links TRBV7-6 to TRBJ2-1, with a weak D call TRBD1 (6 bases). Looked up from germline, CDR1 is SGHVS and CDR2 is FNYEAQ. The CDR3 is 15 amino acids. The CDR3 DNA is TGTACCAGCAGCGGATACAGGGATTCCTACAATGAGCAGTTCTTC. This encodes CTSSGYRDSYNEQFF.

In its sample, this clonotype was seen once. Being one base from a much bigger clone, this may be a read error. This rearrangement joins TRBV27 to TRBJ1-1; no clear D gene. Trimming cost V 2 bases and J 2 bases, with 12 bases left between them. Per the germline V gene, CDR1 is MNHEY and CDR2 is SMNVEV (reference sequence). The CDR3 totals 15 residues. This CDR3 reads CASSLIGKGNTEAFF. In DNA form, the CDR3 reads TGTGCCAGCAGTTTAATCGGGAAAGGTAACACTGAAGCTTTCTTT.

This clonotype was seen more than once but under ten times. The chain uses TRBV18 and TRBJ1-2; possibly TRBD1 for D (5 bases). There are 15 residues in the CDR3. In germline, CDR1 is KGHSH, CDR2 LQKENI. V gave up 3 bases and J gave up 0 bases, with 11 bases separating them. CDR3 sequence: CASSPATAANYGYTF. The CDR3 DNA sequence: TGTGCCAGCTCACCTGCGACAGCGGCTAACTATGGCTACACCTTC. The whole variable domain, filled in from reference TRBV18 and TRBJ1-2, reads NAGVMQNPRHLVRRRGQEARLRCSPMKGHSHVYWYRQLPEEGLKFMVYLQKENIIDESGMPKERFSAEFPKEGPSILRIQQVVRGDSAAYFCASSPATAANYGYTFGSGTRLTVV.

This clonotype appeared a few times. The chain carries TRBV4-2 and TRBJ2-7, with D perhaps TRBD2 (5 bases). V was pared by 0 bases and J by 0 bases, with 9 bases between. The CDR3 runs 15 residues. The germline CDR1 and CDR2 sequences are LGHNA and YNFKEQ. The CDR3 loop is CASSQDSGLSYEQYF. In nucleotides, the CDR3 is TGTGCCAGCAGCCAAGACAGCGGACTCTCCTACGAGCAGTACTTC.

This clonotype was seen many times. The chain recombines TRBV28 with TRBJ2-7, with TRBD1 matching over 8 bases. Germline CDR1 MDHEN, CDR2 SYDVKM. The V gene end was trimmed by 4 bases and the J gene end by 3 bases; junction bases not matched to a gene: 5. The CDR3 runs to 14 residues. The CDR3 DNA reads as TGTGCCAGCAGTTCTACAGGGGGGATCTACGAGCAGTACTTC. Translated: CASSSTGGIYEQYF.

V usage is TRBV20-1 and J usage is TRBJ1-2; TRBD1 aligns across 7 bases. V was pared by 7 bases and J by 4 bases, with 21 bases of the junction left unmatched. There are 17 residues in the CDR3. Germline assignment: CDR1 DFQATT and CDR2 SNEGSKA (reference sequence). The CDR3 here is CSVKGARARLDFYGYTF. In nucleotides, the CDR3 is TGCAGTGTAAAGGGGGCCAGGGCTAGGTTAGATTTCTATGGCTACACCTTC.

The chain uses TRBV28 and TRBJ2-1, with a weak D call TRBD2 (7 bases). CDR3 size: 14 residues. The ends were cut back, 5 bases at V and 7 bases at J, with 15 bases in the middle. Germline CDR1 MDHEN, CDR2 SYDVKM. The CDR3 reads CASSGPEGGNEQFF. Here the CDR3 DNA reads TGTGCCAGCAGTGGCCCGGAGGGGGGGAATGAGCAGTTCTTC.

The CDR3, as DNA: TGTGCCACCAGGGCTAGCGGGACCAAAACCTACAATGAGCAGTTCTTC. Encoded protein: CATRASGTKTYNEQFF. The J gene is TRBJ2-1, the V gene TRBV24-1, with TRBD2 matching 9 bases. Looked up from germline, CDR1 is KGHDR and CDR2 is SFDVKD. J gave up 2 bases and V 7 bases, and 8 bases lay outside the gene matches. The CDR3 is 16 amino acids.

This clonotype was seen at least ten times. The V call is TRBV28, the J call TRBJ1-2; TRBD1 matches 7 bases. This CDR3 contains 15 residues. V trimming: 5 bases; J trimming: 7 bases; junction bases outside the gene matches: 13. Per the germline V gene, CDR1 is MDHEN and CDR2 is SYDVKM. CDR3 region: CASSPWGTATLGYTF. DNA of the CDR3: TGTGCCAGCAGTCCCTGGGGGACAGCCACGCTTGGCTACACCTTC.

The chain employs TRBV4-3 and TRBJ2-1, with D unclear. Deletions cut 1 base from V and 7 bases from J, with 8 bases between. Germline V gene sequence: CDR1 LGHNA, CDR2 YSLEER. There are 13 residues in the CDR3. The CDR3, as DNA: TGCGCCAGCAGCCAAGTGGCGCAGAATGAGCAGTTCTTC. This gives the protein CASSQVAQNEQFF.

This clonotype was recorded at least ten times. The chain uses TRBV27 and TRBJ2-7; TRBD2 aligns across 8 bases. The CDR3 is 15 amino acids. The germline V gene has CDR1 MNHEY and CDR2 SMNVEV (reference sequence). Trimming took 5 bases from V and 7 from J; bases not matched to a gene: 13. CDR3 nucleotide sequence: TGTGCCAGCAGTGACCGACTAGCGTCCCCGAGGGAGCAGTACTTC. Protein sequence: CASSDRLASPREQYF.

This clonotype came up many times. V is TRBV27 and J is TRBJ2-1, with 12 positions matching TRBD2. The CDR3 has 15 amino acids. Germline V gene sequence: CDR1 MNHEY, CDR2 SMNVEV (reference sequence). Trimming cost V 4 bases and J 6 bases; bases outside gene matches: 4. The chain's CDR3 is CASSSLAGGINEQFF. Here the CDR3 DNA reads TGTGCCAGCAGTTCGCTAGCGGGAGGGATCAATGAGCAGTTCTTC.

V gene TRBV20-1 combines with J gene TRBJ2-7; no reliable D call. Trimming took off 7 bases at V and 0 bases at J, with 13 bases between the two ends. The germline V gene encodes CDR1 DFQATT and CDR2 SNEGSKA (reference sequence). This CDR3 has 13 residues. As DNA, the CDR3 is TGCAGTGTCCTAACGGTAAGCTCCTACGAGCAGTACTTC. Translation: CSVLTVSSYEQYF.

The chain couples TRBV28 to TRBJ1-5; unclear D gene. The V end was cut by 7 bases, the J end by 2 bases, with 9 bases between. Germline assignment: CDR1 MDHEN and CDR2 SYDVKM. The CDR3 is 13 amino acids. The CDR3 DNA reads as TGTGCCAGCACCCAAATAGGCAATCAGCCCCAGCATTTT. Protein: CASTQIGNQPQHF.

This clonotype was seen repeatedly, ten times or more. The chain uses TRBV6-2 or TRBV6-3 and TRBJ2-2; D remains ambiguous. V gave up 7 bases and J gave up 2 bases, with 5 bases separating them. The germline gives CDR1 MNHEY, CDR2 SVGEGT. This CDR3 is built from 12 residues. The CDR3 spells CASTDNTGELFF. The CDR3, as DNA: TGTGCCAGCACCGACAACACCGGGGAGCTGTTTTTT.

Points on this clonotype: Germline is not matched at one junction end, which may reflect a read error. The CDR3, as DNA: TGCGCCAGCAGCCAAGAAGGCGGCCAAGCTCTCTTT. It is translated as CASSQEGGQALF. V usage is TRBV4-3 and J usage is TRBJ1-1; D gene uncertain. Germline V gene lookup returns CDR1 LGHNA and CDR2 YSLEER. This CDR3 region has 12 residues.

About this clonotype itself: This may be a read error, as it is one base from a much larger clone. The gene calls are TRBV25-1 and TRBJ2-2; tentative D call: TRBD2 (5 bases). Germline V CDR1 and CDR2: MGHDK, SYGVNS. CDR3 length: 14 amino acids. The CDR3 loop reads CASSAPWGTGEPFF. DNA of the CDR3: TGTGCCAGCAGTGCACCATGGGGAACCGGGGAGCCGTTTTTT. The full variable domain, with the rest looked up from reference TRBV25-1 and TRBJ2-2, is EADIYQTPRYLVIGTGKKITLECSQTMGHDKMYWYQQDPGMELHLIHYSYGVNSTEKGDLSSESTVSRIRTEHFPLTLESARPSHTSQYLCASSAPWGTGEPFFGEGSRLTVL.

This clonotype appeared a few times. V usage is TRBV5-1 and J usage is TRBJ1-1; D is perhaps TRBD1 (5 bases). Germline values: CDR1 SGHRS, CDR2 YFSETQ. V was shortened by 4 bases and J by 1 base, with 8 bases between the two germline ends. The CDR3 extends over 13 amino acids. CDR3 amino acids: CASSVGQNTEAFF. For the CDR3, the DNA is TGCGCCAGCAGCGTTGGACAGAACACTGAAGCTTTCTTT.

The rearrangement links TRBV28 to TRBJ1-5; tentatively, D is TRBD1 (6 bases). Trimming took off 5 bases at V and 1 base at J, with 15 bases between the two ends. The CDR3 runs 16 residues. In germline, CDR1 is MDHEN, CDR2 SYDVKM. In DNA form, the CDR3 reads TGTGCCAGCAGTCCAAGTGGGGGCTTGAGCAATCAGCCCCAGCATTTT. Its translation is CASSPSGGLSNQPQHF.